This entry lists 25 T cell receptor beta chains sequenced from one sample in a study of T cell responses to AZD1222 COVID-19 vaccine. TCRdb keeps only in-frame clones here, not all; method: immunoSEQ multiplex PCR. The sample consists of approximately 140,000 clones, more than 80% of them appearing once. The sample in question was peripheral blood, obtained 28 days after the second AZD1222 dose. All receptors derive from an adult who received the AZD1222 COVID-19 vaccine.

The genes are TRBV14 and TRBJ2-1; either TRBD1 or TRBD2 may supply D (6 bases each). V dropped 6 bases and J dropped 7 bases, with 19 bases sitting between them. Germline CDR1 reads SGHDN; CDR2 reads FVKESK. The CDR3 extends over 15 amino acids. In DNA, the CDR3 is TGTGCCAGCAGTACATCCGGAGGGGGTGGGAATGAGCAGTTCTTC. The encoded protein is CASSTSGGGGNEQFF. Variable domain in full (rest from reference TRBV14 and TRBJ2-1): EAGVTQFPSHSVIEKGQTVTLRCDPISGHDNLYWYRRVMGKEIKFLLHFVKESKQDESGMPNNRFLAERTGGTYSTLKVQPAELEDSGVYFCASSTSGGGGNEQFFGPGTRLTVL.

CDR3 region: CASLYGENTEAFF. The CDR3 DNA is TGTGCCAGCTTATACGGGGAAAACACTGAAGCTTTCTTT. This chain uses TRBV18 with TRBJ1-1; no reliable D call. V lost 7 bases, J lost 2 bases, and 11 bases lay in between. The CDR3 runs to 13 residues. Germline V lookup: CDR1 KGHSH, CDR2 LQKENI.

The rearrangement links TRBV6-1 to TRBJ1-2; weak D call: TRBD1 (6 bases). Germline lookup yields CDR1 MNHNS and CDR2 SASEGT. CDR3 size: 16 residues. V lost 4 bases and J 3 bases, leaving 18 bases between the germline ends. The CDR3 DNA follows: TGTGCCAGCAGTGCTAAAACCGGGACAACTCACTATGGCTACACCTTC. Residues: CASSAKTGTTHYGYTF.

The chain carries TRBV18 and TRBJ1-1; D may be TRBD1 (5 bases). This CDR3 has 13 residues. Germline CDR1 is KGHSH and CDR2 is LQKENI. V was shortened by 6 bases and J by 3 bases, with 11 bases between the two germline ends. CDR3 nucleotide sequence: TGTGCCAGCTCCGGGACGGTTGACACTGAAGCTTTCTTT. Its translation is CASSGTVDTEAFF.

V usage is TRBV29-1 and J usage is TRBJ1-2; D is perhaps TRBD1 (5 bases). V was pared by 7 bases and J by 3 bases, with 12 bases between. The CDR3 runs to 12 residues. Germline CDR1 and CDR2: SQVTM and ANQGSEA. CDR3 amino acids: CSGRRGDYGYTF. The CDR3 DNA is TGCAGCGGCCGTCGGGGGGACTATGGCTACACCTTC.

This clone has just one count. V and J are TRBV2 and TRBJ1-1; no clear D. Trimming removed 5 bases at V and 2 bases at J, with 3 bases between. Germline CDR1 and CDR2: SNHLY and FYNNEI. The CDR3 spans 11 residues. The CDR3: CASSPNTEAFF. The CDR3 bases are TGTGCCAGCAGTCCTAACACTGAAGCTTTCTTT.

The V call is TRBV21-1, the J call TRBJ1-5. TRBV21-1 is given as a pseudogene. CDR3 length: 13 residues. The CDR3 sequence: CASTSLGVQPQHF. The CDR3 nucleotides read TGTGCCAGCACCTCCCTGGGTGTTCAGCCCCAGCATTTT.

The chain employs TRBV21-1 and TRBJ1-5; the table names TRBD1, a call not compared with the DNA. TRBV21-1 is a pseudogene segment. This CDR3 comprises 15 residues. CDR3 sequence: CASSPLAGGTQPQHF. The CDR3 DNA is TGTGCCAGCAGCCCGCTCGCAGGGGGCACTCAGCCCCAGCATTTT.

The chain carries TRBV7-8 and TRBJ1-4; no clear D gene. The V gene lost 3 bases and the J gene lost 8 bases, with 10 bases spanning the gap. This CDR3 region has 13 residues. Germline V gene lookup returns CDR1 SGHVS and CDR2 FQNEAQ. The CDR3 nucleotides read TGTGCCAGCAGCTTGAGCTTAGACGAAAAACTGTTTTTT. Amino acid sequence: CASSLSLDEKLFF.

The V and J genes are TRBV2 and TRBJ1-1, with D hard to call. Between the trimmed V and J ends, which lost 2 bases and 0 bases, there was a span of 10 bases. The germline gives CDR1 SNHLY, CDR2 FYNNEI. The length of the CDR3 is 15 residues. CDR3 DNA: TGTGCCAGCAGTGAATCTCAGATGCTGAACACTGAAGCTTTCTTT. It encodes CASSESQMLNTEAFF.

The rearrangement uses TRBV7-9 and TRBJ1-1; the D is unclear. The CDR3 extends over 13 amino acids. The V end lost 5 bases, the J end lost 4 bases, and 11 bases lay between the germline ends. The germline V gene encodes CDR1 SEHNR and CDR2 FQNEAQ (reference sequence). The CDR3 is CASSRNPGTEAFF. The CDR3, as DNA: TGTGCCAGCAGCCGCAACCCGGGCACTGAAGCTTTCTTT.

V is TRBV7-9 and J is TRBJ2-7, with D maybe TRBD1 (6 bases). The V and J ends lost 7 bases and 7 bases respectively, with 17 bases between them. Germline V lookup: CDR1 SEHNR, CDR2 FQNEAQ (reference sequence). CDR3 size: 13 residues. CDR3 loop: CASNPTGLGEQYF. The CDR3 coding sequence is TGTGCCAGCAACCCGACAGGATTGGGGGAGCAGTACTTC.

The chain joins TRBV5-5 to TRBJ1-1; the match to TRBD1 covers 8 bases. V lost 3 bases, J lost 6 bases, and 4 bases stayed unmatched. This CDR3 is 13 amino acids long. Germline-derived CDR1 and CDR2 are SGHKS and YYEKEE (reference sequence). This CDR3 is CASSWTGFPEAFF. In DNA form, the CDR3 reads TGTGCCAGCAGCTGGACAGGGTTCCCTGAAGCTTTCTTT.

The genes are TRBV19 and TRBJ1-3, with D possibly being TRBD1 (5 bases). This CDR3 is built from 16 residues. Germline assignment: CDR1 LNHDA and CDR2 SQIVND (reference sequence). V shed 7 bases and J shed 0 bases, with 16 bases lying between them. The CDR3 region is CASTGAPEYSGNTIYF. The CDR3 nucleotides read TGTGCCAGTACTGGGGCCCCCGAGTACTCTGGAAACACCATATATTTT.

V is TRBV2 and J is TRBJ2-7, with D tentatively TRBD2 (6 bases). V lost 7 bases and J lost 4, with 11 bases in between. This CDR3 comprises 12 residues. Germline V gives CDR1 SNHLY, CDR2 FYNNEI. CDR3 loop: CASKGGYYEQYF. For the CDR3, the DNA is TGTGCCAGCAAAGGAGGGTATTACGAGCAGTACTTC.

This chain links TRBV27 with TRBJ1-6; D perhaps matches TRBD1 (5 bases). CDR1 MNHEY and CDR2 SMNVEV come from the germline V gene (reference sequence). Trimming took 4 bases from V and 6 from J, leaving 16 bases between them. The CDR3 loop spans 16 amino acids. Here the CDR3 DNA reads TGTGCCAGCAGTTCAAGGGGTATAATAGTTAATTCACCCCTCCACTTT. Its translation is CASSSRGIIVNSPLHF.

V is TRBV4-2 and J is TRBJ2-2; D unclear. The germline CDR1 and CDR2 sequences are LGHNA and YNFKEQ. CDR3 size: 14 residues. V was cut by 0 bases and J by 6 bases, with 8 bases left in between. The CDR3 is CASSQDLVPGELFF. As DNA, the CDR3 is TGTGCCAGCAGCCAAGATCTAGTCCCCGGGGAGCTGTTTTTT.

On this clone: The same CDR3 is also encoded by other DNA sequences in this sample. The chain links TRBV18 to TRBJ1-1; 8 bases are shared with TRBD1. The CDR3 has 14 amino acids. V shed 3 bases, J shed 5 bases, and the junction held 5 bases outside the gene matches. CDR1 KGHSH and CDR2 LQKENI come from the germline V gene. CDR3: CASSPPTGVTEAFF. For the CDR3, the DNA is TGTGCCAGCTCACCCCCGACAGGGGTAACTGAAGCTTTCTTT. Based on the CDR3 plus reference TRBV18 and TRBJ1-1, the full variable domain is NAGVMQNPRHLVRRRGQEARLRCSPMKGHSHVYWYRQLPEEGLKFMVYLQKENIIDESGMPKERFSAEFPKEGPSILRIQQVVRGDSAAYFCASSPPTGVTEAFFGQGTRLTVV.

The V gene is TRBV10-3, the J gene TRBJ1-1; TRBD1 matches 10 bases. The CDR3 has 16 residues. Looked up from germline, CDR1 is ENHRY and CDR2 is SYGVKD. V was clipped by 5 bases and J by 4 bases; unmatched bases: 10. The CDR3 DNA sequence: TGTGCCATCAGTCGGGAACCGGGACAGGGGTCCACTGAAGCTTTCTTT. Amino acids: CAISREPGQGSTEAFF.

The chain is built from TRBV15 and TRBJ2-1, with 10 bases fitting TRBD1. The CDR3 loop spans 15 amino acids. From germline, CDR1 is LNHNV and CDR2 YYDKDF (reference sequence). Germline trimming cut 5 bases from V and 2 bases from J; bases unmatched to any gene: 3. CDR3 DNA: TGTGCCACCAGCCCTGACAGGGGGCCCTACAATGAGCAGTTCTTC. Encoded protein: CATSPDRGPYNEQFF.

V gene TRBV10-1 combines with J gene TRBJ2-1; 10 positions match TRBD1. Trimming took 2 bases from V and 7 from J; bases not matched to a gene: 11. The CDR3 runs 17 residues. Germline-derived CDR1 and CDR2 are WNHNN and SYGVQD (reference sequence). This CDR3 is CASSEIVRTGGRNEQFF. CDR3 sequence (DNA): TGCGCCAGCAGTGAGATAGTAAGGACAGGGGGGAGGAATGAGCAGTTCTTC.

The CDR3, as DNA: TGCGCCACCTGGACAGAGGGTCGAACTGAAGCTTTCTTT. This gives the protein CATWTEGRTEAFF. The rearrangement links TRBV10-2 to TRBJ1-1; D is possibly TRBD1 (6 bases). Germline V gene data show CDR1 as WSHSY and CDR2 as SAAADI. V was trimmed by 10 bases and J by 5 bases, leaving 17 bases between them. The length of the CDR3 is 13 residues.

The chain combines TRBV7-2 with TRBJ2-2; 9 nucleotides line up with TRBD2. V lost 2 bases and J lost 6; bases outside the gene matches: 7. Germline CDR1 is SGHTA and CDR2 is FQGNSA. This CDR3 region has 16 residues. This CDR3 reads CASSLNGLAGSGELFF. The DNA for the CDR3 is TGTGCCAGCAGCTTAAATGGGCTAGCGGGGTCCGGGGAGCTGTTTTTT.

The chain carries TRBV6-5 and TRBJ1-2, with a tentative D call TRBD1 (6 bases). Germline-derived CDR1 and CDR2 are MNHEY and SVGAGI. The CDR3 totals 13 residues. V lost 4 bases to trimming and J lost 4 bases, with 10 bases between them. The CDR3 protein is CASSSRTVYGYTF. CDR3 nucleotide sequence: TGTGCCAGCAGTTCCCGGACAGTCTATGGCTACACCTTC.

The CDR3 sequence is CAWSPPGKNTEAFF. CDR3 in DNA: TGTGCCTGGAGTCCCCCGGGAAAGAACACTGAAGCTTTCTTT. This chain uses TRBV30 with TRBJ1-1; D call uncertain. The germline V gene encodes CDR1 GTSNPN and CDR2 SVGIG (reference sequence). The CDR3 loop spans 14 amino acids. V was trimmed by 2 bases and J by 1 base, leaving 11 bases between them.